The clone carrying this T cell receptor (beta chain) was observed once. Its target is not known. The data stem from a study of cytomegalovirus exposure and HLA in healthy donors. Study as a whole: Out of several hundred genotyped donors, around 80% belonged to the Caucasian-associated ancestry cluster. The study's findings and limits: It emerged from a later analysis that several of the most significant clusters appeared to be linked to common viral pathogens. In a later analysis, TCR beta V- and J-gene trimming was associated with a missense DCLRE1C variant. Across all donors, roughly uniform sequencing depth was an assumption of the presence/absence analyses.

CDR3 size: 13 residues. CDR1 and CDR2 from the germline V gene are SQVTM and ANQGSEA. The ends lost 7 bases at V and 5 bases at J; junction bases unmatched: 6. The PCR made use of 60 Vbeta and 13 Jbeta primers. Assay: immunoSEQ multiplex PCR; the TCRdb copy retains only in-frame clones and omits some. This sample carries 150,000 to 200,000 clones, more than 65% of them seen once, and the ten largest clones take around a tenth. The receptor was isolated from a young man in good health and CMV-seropositive. The sequenced sample consisted of PBMCs. The chain employs TRBV29-1 and TRBJ1-1, with TRBD1 matching over 11 bases. The CDR3 coding sequence is TGCAGCGGGGACAGGGGGGAAGGGACTGAAGCTTTCTTT. Its translation: CSGDRGEGTEAFF.